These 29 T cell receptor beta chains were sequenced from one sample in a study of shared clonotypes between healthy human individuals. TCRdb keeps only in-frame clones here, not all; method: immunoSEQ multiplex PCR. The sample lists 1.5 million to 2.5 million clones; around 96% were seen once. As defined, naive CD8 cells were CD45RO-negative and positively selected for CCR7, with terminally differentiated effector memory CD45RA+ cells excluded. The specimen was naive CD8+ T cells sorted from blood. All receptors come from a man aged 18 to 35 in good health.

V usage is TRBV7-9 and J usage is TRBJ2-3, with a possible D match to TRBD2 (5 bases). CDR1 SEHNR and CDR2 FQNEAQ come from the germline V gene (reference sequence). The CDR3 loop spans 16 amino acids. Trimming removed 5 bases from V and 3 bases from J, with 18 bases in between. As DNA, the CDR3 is TGTGCCAGCAGCGGGCTCGAGGGTTTCCTTACAGATACGCAGTATTTT. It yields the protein CASSGLEGFLTDTQYF.

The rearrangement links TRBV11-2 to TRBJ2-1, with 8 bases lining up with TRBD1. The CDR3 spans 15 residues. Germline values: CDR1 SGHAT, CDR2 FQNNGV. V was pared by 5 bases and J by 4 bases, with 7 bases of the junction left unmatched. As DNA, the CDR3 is TGTGCCAGCAGCCCCGGGACAGGCCTTTACAATGAGCAGTTCTTC. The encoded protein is CASSPGTGLYNEQFF.

CDR3 region: CSVGDLSYEQYF. DNA for the CDR3: TGCAGCGTGGGAGACTTATCCTACGAGCAGTACTTC. J is TRBJ2-7 and V is TRBV29-1; D might be TRBD2 (5 bases). The CDR3 runs 12 residues. Germline V gives CDR1 SQVTM, CDR2 ANQGSEA. V dropped 6 bases and J dropped 1 base, with 10 bases sitting between them.

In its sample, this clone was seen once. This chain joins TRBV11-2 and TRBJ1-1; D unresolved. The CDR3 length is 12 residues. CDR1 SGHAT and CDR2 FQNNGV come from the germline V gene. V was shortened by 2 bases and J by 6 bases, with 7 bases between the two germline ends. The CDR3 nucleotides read TGTGCCAGCAGCTTAAGGGAGCCTGAAGCTTTCTTT. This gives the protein CASSLREPEAFF. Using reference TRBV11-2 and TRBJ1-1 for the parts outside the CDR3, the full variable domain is EAGVAQSPRYKIIEKRQSVAFWCNPISGHATLYWYQQILGQGPKLLIQFQNNGVVDDSQLPKDRFSAERLKGVDSTLKIQPAKLEDSAVYLCASSLREPEAFFGQGTRLTVV.

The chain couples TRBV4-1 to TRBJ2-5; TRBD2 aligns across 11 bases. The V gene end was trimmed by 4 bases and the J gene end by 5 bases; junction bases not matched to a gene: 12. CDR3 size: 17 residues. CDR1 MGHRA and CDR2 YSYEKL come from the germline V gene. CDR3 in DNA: TGCGCCAGCAGCCCCAGAAGTAGCGGGGGGGCCTCGGAGACCCAGTACTTC. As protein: CASSPRSSGGASETQYF.

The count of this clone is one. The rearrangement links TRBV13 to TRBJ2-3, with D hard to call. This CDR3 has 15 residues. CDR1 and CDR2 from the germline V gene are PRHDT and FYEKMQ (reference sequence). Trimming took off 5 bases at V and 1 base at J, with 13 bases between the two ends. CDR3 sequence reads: CASSKVGSGTDTQYF. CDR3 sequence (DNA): TGTGCCAGCAGCAAGGTAGGGTCTGGCACAGATACGCAGTATTTT.

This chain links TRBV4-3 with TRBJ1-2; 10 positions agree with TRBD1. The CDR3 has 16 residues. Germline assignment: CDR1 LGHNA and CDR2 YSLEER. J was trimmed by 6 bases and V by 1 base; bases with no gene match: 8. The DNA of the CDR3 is TGCGCCAGCAGCCAAGGACAGGGGGCCCCGAATGATGGCTACACCTTC. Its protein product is CASSQGQGAPNDGYTF.

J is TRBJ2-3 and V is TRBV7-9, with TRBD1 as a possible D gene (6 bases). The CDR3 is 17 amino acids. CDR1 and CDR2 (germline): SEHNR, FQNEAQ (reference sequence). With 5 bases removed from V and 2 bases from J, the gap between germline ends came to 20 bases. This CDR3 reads CASSPPEGDRTTDTQYF. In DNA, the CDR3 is TGTGCCAGCAGCCCACCCGAGGGGGACCGGACCACAGATACGCAGTATTTT.

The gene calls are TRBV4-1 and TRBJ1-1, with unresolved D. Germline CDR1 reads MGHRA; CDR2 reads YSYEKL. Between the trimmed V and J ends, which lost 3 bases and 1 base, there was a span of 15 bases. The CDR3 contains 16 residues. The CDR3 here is CASSQTPGNGNTEAFF. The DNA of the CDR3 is TGCGCCAGCAGCCAGACCCCCGGTAACGGGAACACTGAAGCTTTCTTT.

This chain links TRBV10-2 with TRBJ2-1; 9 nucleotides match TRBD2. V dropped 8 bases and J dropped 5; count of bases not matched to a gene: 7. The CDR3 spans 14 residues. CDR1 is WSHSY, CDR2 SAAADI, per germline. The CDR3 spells CASERLAEDNEQFF. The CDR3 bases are TGCGCCAGCGAGAGACTAGCGGAAGACAATGAGCAGTTCTTC.

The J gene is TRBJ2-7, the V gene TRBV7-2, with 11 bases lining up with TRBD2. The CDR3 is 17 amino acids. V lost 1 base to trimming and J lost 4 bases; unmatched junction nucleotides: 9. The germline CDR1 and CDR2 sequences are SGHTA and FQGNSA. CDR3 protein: CASSLELAGDYYYEQYF. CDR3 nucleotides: TGTGCCAGCAGCTTAGAACTAGCGGGGGACTACTATTACGAGCAGTACTTC. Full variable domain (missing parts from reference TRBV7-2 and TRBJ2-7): GAGVSQSPSNKVTEKGKDVELRCDPISGHTALYWYRQSLGQGLEFLIYFQGNSAPDKSGLPSDRFSAERTGGSVSTLTIQRTQQEDSAVYLCASSLELAGDYYYEQYFGPGTRLTVT.

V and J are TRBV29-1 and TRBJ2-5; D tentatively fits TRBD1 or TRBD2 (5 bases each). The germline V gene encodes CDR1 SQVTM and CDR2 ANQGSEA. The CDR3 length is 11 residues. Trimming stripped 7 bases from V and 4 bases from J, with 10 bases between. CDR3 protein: CSGGTGETQYF. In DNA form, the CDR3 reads TGCAGCGGAGGGACCGGAGAGACCCAGTACTTC.

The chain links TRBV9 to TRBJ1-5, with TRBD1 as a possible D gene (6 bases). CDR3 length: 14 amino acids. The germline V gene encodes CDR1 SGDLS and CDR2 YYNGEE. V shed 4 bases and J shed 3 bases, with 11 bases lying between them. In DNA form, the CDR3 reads TGTGCCAGCAGCCCCGGGACACACAATCAGCCCCAGCATTTT. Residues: CASSPGTHNQPQHF.

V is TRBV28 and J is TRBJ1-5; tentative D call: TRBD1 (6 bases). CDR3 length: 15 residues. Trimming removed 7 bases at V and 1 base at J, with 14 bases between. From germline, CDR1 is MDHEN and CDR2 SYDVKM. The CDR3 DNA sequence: TGTGCCAGCATACGGGGGGCCTTAAGCAATCAGCCCCAGCATTTT. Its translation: CASIRGALSNQPQHF.

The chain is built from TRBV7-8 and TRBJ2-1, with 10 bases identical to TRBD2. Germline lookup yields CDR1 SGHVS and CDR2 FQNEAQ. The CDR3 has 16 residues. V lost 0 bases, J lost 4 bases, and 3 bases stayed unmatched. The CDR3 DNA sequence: TGTGCCAGCAGCTTAGCGTCTAGCGGGAGTTACAATGAGCAGTTCTTC. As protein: CASSLASSGSYNEQFF.

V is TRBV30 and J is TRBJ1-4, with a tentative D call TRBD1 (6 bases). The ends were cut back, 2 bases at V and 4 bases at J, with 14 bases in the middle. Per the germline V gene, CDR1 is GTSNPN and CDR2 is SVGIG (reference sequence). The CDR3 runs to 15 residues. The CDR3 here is CAWSTYREINEKLFF. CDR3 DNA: TGTGCCTGGAGTACATACAGGGAGATTAATGAAAAACTGTTTTTT.

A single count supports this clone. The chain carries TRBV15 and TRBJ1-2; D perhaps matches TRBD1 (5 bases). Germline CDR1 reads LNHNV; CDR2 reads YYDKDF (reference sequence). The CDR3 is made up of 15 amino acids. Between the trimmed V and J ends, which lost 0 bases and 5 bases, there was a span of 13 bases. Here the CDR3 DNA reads TGTGCCACCAGCAGAGATGTGGGGGACGGGTATGGCTACACCTTC. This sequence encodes CATSRDVGDGYGYTF.

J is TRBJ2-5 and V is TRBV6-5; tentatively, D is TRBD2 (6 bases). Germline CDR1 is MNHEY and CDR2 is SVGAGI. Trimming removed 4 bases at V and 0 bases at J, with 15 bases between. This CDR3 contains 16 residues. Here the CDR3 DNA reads TGTGCCAGCAGTTCGGGACTGGCGGGTTACCAAGAGACCCAGTACTTC. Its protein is CASSSGLAGYQETQYF.

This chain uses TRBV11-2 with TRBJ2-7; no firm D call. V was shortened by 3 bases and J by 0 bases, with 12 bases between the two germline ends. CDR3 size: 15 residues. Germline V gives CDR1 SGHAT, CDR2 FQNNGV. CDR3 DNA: TGTGCCAGCAGCTTCCCAGCATCAAGCTCCTACGAGCAGTACTTC. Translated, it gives CASSFPASSSYEQYF.

CDR3 nucleotides: TGTGCCAGCAGCTCAGCTATGAGTAATGAGCAGTTCTTC. It encodes CASSSAMSNEQFF. The gene calls are TRBV4-2 and TRBJ2-1, with D unclear. The CDR3 consists of 13 residues. The ends were cut back, 5 bases at V and 7 bases at J, with 12 bases in the middle. The V gene's germline CDR1 is LGHNA and CDR2 YNFKEQ.

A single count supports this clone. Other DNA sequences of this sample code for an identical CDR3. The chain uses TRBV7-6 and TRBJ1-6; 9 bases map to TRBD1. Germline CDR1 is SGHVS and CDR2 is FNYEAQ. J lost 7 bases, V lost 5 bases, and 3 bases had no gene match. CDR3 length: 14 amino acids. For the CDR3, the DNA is TGTGCCAGCAGCCCGACAGGGGGAAATTCACCCCTCCACTTT. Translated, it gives CASSPTGGNSPLHF.

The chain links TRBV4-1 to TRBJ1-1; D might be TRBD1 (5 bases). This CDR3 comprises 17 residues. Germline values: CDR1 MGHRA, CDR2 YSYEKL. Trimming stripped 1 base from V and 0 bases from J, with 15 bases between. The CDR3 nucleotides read TGCGCCAGCAGCCAAGCTGAGACAGCCCTCATGAACACTGAAGCTTTCTTT. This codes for CASSQAETALMNTEAFF.

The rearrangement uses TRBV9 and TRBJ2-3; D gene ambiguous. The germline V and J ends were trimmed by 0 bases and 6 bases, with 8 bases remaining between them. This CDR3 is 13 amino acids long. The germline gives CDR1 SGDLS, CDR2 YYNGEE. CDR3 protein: CASSVGFEDTQYF. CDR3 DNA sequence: TGTGCCAGCAGCGTAGGTTTCGAGGATACGCAGTATTTT. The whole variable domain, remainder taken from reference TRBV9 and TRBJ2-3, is DSGVTQTPKHLITATGQRVTLRCSPRSGDLSVYWYQQSLDQGLQFLIQYYNGEERAKGNILERFSAQQFPDLHSELNLSSLELGDSALYFCASSVGFEDTQYFGPGTRLTVL.

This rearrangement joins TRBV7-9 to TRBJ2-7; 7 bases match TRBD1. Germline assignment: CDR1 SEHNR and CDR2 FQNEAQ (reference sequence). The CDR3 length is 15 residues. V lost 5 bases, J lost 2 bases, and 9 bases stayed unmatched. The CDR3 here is CASSDRTGVTYEQYF. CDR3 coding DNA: TGTGCCAGCAGCGACAGGACAGGAGTTACCTACGAGCAGTACTTC.

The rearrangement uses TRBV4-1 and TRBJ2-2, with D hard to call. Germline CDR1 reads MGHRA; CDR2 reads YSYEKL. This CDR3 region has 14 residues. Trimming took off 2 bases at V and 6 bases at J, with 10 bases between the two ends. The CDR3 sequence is CASSQTESAGELFF. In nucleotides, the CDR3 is TGCGCCAGCAGCCAAACTGAGTCGGCCGGGGAGCTGTTTTTT.

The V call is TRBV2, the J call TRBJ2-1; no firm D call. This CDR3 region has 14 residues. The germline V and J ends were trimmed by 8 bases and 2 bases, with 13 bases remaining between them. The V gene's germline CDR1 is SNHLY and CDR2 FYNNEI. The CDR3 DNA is TGTGCCAGCTGGGTTCCCACCCCCTACAATGAGCAGTTCTTC. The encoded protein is CASWVPTPYNEQFF.

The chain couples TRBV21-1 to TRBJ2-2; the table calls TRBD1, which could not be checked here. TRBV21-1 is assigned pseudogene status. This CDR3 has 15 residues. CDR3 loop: CASSNWAQHTGELFF. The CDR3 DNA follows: TGTGCCAGCAGCAACTGGGCCCAACACACCGGGGAGCTGTTTTTT.

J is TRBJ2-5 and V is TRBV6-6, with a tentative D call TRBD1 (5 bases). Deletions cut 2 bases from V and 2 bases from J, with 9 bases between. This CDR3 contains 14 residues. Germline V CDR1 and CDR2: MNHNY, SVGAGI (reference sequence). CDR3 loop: CASSYPDRQETQYF. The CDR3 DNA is TGTGCCAGCAGTTACCCCGACAGACAAGAGACCCAGTACTTC.

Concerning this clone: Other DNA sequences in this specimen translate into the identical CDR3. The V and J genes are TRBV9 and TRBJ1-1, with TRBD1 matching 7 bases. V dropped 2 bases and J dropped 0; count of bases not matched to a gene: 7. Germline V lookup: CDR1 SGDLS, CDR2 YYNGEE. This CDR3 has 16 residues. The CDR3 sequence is CASSVGQGVMNTEAFF. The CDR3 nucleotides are TGTGCCAGCAGCGTTGGGCAGGGGGTGATGAACACTGAAGCTTTCTTT.